The next 23 T cell receptor beta chains were all read from a single sample in a study of tumor-infiltrating lymphocytes in primary liver carcinoma. TCR beta cDNA was made from roughly 450 ng total RNA with a constant-region primer. Investigators got TCR beta libraries out of three nested multiplex PCR rounds, done with slightly modified ARM-PCR. Forward primers for TRBV1-TRBV30 and a C-beta reverse primer served the first two PCR rounds, at roughly 10 cycles each. TCRdb itself ran the multiplex PCR reads through MiXCR, one entry per CDR3 protein. The repertoire consists of around 60,000 distinct CDR3 sequences, with about 71% occurring once and the leading ten covering 40% to 45%. Taking about 20-31 mg of unsorted bulk tissue, the authors co-extracted RNA and DNA. Material for sequencing was liver tumor tissue from sampling region 4. Subset here: tumor region T4, right-lateral pole. Receptors were obtained from a man aged 35 to 55 with primary liver carcinoma and hepatitis B virus infection.

This clonotype is a singleton in its sample. One end of the junction is discordant with germline, which a read error may explain. This chain links TRBV6-1 with TRBJ2-2, with D possibly being TRBD2 (5 bases). The V gene's germline CDR1 is MNHNS and CDR2 SASEGT. This CDR3 comprises 15 residues. In DNA, the CDR3 is TGTGTCAGCAGCGATGGGTCCGGAGGCACCGGGGAGCTGTTTTTT. Amino acids: CVSSDGSGGTGELFF.

This clonotype came up many times. This chain links TRBV11-2 with TRBJ2-5; 7 nucleotides line up with TRBD2. The V gene end was trimmed by 5 bases and the J gene end by 2 bases; junction bases not matched to a gene: 11. This CDR3 contains 16 residues. The germline V gene encodes CDR1 SGHAT and CDR2 FQNNGV. CDR3 bases: TGTGCCAGCAGCCCCTATGGCGGGAGAACACAAGAGACCCAGTACTTC. It encodes CASSPYGGRTQETQYF.

The V and J genes are TRBV28 and TRBJ2-4; no definite D call. Trimming removed 6 bases from V and 9 bases from J, with 21 bases in between. In germline, CDR1 is MDHEN, CDR2 SYDVKM. The CDR3 sequence is 15 residues long. The CDR3 sequence is CASSPPELARSIQYF. The CDR3 region has the DNA TGTGCCAGCAGCCCTCCCGAGTTGGCCAGAAGCATTCAGTACTTC.

As for this clonotype: Mismatch with germline at one junction end may stem from a read error. J is TRBJ2-2 and V is TRBV7-8, with D perhaps matching TRBD2 (6 bases). Per the germline V gene, CDR1 is SGHVS and CDR2 is FQNEAQ. This CDR3 has 14 residues. In nucleotides, the CDR3 is TGTGTCAGCAGCGTAGTTTCGCGGGACGGGGAGCTGTTTTTT. Its protein product is CVSSVVSRDGELFF.

This clonotype showed up many times. A much larger clone lies a single base off, so this may be a read error. The gene calls are TRBV11-2 and TRBJ2-6, with D possibly TRBD2 on 5 matching bases. CDR3 length: 15 amino acids. The germline gives CDR1 SGHAT, CDR2 FQNNGV. For the CDR3, the DNA is TGTACCACCCAGCGGCCGCGCTCTGGGGCCAACGTCCTGACTTTC. It specifies CTTQRPRSGANVLTF.

Regarding this clonotype: The junction does not match germline at one end; this may be a read error. The chain is built from TRBV4-3 and TRBJ2-2; TRBD1 matches 10 bases. Germline values: CDR1 LGHNA, CDR2 YSLEER. The length of the CDR3 is 19 residues. The CDR3 protein is CASSPRSPTGGGSTEELFF. CDR3 in DNA: TGCGCCAGCAGCCCCCGAAGCCCGACAGGGGGCGGCTCCACCGAGGAGCTGTTTTTT.

V is TRBV6-1 and J is TRBJ2-3; D is ambiguous. The DNA end favors TRBJ1-5, so the J call may be wrong. CDR3 size: 18 residues. From germline, CDR1 is MNHNS and CDR2 SASEGT. For the CDR3, the DNA is TGTGCCAGCAGCCACTACTCCCCGGAACTAGCGGTCACAGATACGCAGCATTTT. Translation: CASSHYSPELAVTDTQHF.

The V gene is TRBV6-5, the J gene TRBJ1-2, with TRBD1 identical over 9 bases. The CDR3 extends over 13 amino acids. Germline V gene lookup returns CDR1 MNHEY and CDR2 SVGAGI. Trimming removed 6 bases from V and 8 bases from J; junction bases left unmatched: 7. CDR3 residues: CASSPQGAIGYTF. CDR3 coding DNA: TGTGCCAGCAGCCCACAGGGGGCGATCGGCTACACCTTC.

In its sample, this clonotype was seen a few times. This could be a read error, since a much larger clone is one nucleotide away. The chain couples TRBV6-1 to TRBJ1-1; no reliable D call. The CDR3 runs to 13 residues. Trimming removed 8 bases at V and 3 bases at J, with 13 bases between. The germline V gene encodes CDR1 MNHNS and CDR2 SASEGT. CDR3 protein: CASSRERDTEAFF. The CDR3 DNA reads TGTGCCAGCTCACGGGAGCGGGACACTGAAGCTTTCTTT.

This clonotype was detected ten times or more. The junction and the germline gene differ at one end; a read error may be behind it. The chain employs TRBV4-1 and TRBJ2-4, with D uncertain. This CDR3 region has 17 residues. Germline CDR1 reads MGHRA; CDR2 reads YSYEKL. CDR3 residues: CASSQPSSLIAKNIQYF. The CDR3 bases are TGCGCCAGCAGCCAACCGAGTTCTCTCATAGCCAAGAACATTCAGTACTTC.

Note on this clonotype: A much larger clone sits a single nucleotide away, making a read error possible. This rearrangement joins TRBV7-9 to TRBJ2-2; 7 positions agree with TRBD1. Germline-derived CDR1 and CDR2 are SEHNR and FQNEAQ (reference sequence). The CDR3 is made up of 13 amino acids. The CDR3 region has the DNA TGTGTCAGCAGCGACAGGGTAGCGGGGGAGCTGTTTTTT. Residues: CVSSDRVAGELFF.

This clonotype has at least ten counts. V usage is TRBV6-1 and J usage is TRBJ2-5; 12 bases line up with TRBD2. The CDR3 length is 15 residues. Germline loops: CDR1 MNHNS, CDR2 SASEGT. With V trimmed by 6 bases and J by 5 bases, 7 bases remained unmatched. The CDR3 spells CASSALAGGVETQYF. DNA of the CDR3: TGTGCCAGCAGCGCACTAGCGGGAGGCGTGGAGACCCAGTACTTC.

This clonotype has only a few counts. An end of the junction does not agree with germline; a read error may underlie this. The chain uses TRBV6-6 and TRBJ2-7, with TRBD2 as a possible D gene (5 bases). In germline, CDR1 is MNHNY, CDR2 SVGAGI (reference sequence). This CDR3 is 13 amino acids long. The CDR3 DNA reads TGTGCCAGCCGTTTCGAGGGTTACAACGAGCGGTACTTC. Translating gives CASRFEGYNERYF.

Of note for this clonotype: One end of the junction does not line up with germline, which may come from a read error. V gene TRBV6-6 combines with J gene TRBJ2-7; D perhaps matches TRBD1 (7 bases). The length of the CDR3 is 15 residues. From germline, CDR1 is MNHNY and CDR2 SVGAGI (reference sequence). The CDR3 DNA is TGTGCCAGCAGCCAGTCAGGGGGACTTGGCTACGGGCAGTACTTC. It translates to CASSQSGGLGYGQYF.

The chain uses TRBV11-1 and TRBJ2-1; TRBD2 matches at 8 bases. CDR1 and CDR2 from the germline V gene are SGHAT and FQDESV (reference sequence). The CDR3 length is 18 residues. Trimming took 6 bases from V and 1 from J; bases not matched to a gene: 14. CDR3 DNA sequence: TGTGCCAGCAGTTTATACCGCTCCCCGGGAGGGTCCTACAATGAGCAGTTCTTC. The encoded protein is CASSLYRSPGGSYNEQFF.

This clonotype was detected only a few times. Here the CDR3 reads CAWGYFSTGELFF. The CDR3 DNA follows: TGTGCCTGGGGTTATTTTTCAACCGGGGAGCTGTTTTTT. The chain joins TRBV30 to TRBJ2-2; the D is unclear. Trimming left V 5 bases short and J 5 bases short, with 12 bases between. The V gene's germline CDR1 is GTSNPN and CDR2 SVGIG (reference sequence). CDR3 length: 13 residues.

In the case of this clonotype: No conserved phenylalanine or tryptophan is present at the end of the CDR3, so a read error is the likely explanation. The chain joins TRBV4-3 to TRBJ2-2; TRBD2 matches at 12 bases. There are 18 residues in the CDR3. The germline V gene has CDR1 LGHNA and CDR2 YSLEER. CDR3 bases: TGCGCCAGCAGCCGGGGACTAGCGGGTTCCGCGAACACCGGGAAGCTGTTTTAT. It encodes CASSRGLAGSANTGKLFY.

Remarks on this clonotype: The junction does not match germline at one end; this may be a read error. The chain links TRBV6-2 or TRBV6-3 to TRBJ2-7, with D unresolved. CDR1 and CDR2 from the germline V gene are MNHEY and SVGEGT. The CDR3 spans 14 residues. The CDR3 nucleotides read TGTGCAAGCAATTACGGGTCTCCCCGGTACGAGCAGTACTTC. It codes for CASNYGSPRYEQYF.

Note on this clonotype: One junction end disagrees with the germline gene, perhaps due to a read error. This chain uses TRBV20-1 with TRBJ2-7, with a possible D match to TRBD2 (5 bases). The CDR3 extends over 11 amino acids. Germline V gene data show CDR1 as DFQATT and CDR2 as SNEGSKA (reference sequence). The CDR3 region is CNARGPSAWYF. CDR3 nucleotide sequence: TGCAATGCTAGAGGGCCATCGGCATGGTACTTC.

Regarding this clonotype: The junction differs from germline at one of its ends, possibly a read error. The chain couples TRBV10-2 to TRBJ2-7; TRBD1 aligns across 10 bases. CDR1 is WSHSY, CDR2 SAAADI, per germline. This CDR3 has 13 residues. DNA of the CDR3: TGCACCAGCGGGACCGGGACAGGGGAAGAGCAGTACTTC. This codes for CTSGTGTGEEQYF.

Regarding this clonotype: At one boundary the junction diverges from the germline segment, which might be a read error. The chain recombines TRBV11-2 with TRBJ2-2; TRBD2 is a possible D gene (6 bases). The CDR3 is made up of 15 amino acids. The germline V gene encodes CDR1 SGHAT and CDR2 FQNNGV. This chain's CDR3 is CASSLAGSNTGELFF. Here the CDR3 DNA reads TGTGCCAGTAGCCTTGCGGGATCGAATACCGGGGAGCTGTTCTTT.

About this clonotype itself: A read error may account for a junction end that differs from germline. The rearrangement uses TRBV29-1 and TRBJ2-5, with D perhaps TRBD1 (6 bases). There are 15 residues in the CDR3. From germline, CDR1 is SQVTM and CDR2 ANQGSEA. CDR3 amino acids: CGVEGRGALGETQYF. The CDR3 nucleotides are TGCGGCGTTGAAGGCAGGGGCGCACTGGGGGAGACCCAGTACTTC.

This clonotype has only a few counts. This chain uses TRBV18 with TRBJ2-7; TRBD1 agrees at 12 bases. V shed 0 bases, J shed 6 bases, and the junction held 3 bases outside the gene matches. CDR1 is KGHSH, CDR2 LQKENI, per germline. This CDR3 comprises 15 residues. CDR3 sequence reads: CASSPPGTGGSEQYF. In nucleotides, the CDR3 is TGTGCCAGCTCACCACCGGGGACAGGGGGCAGCGAGCAGTACTTC.